One and the same sample provided the 5 T cell receptor beta chains below, sequenced in a study of T-cell memory formation after mild COVID-19. TCRdb re-analysed the 5' RACE reads in MiXCR, keeping a single row per CDR3 protein. This table has 150,000 to 200,000 distinct CDR3 sequences, roughly 28% appearing once. The sequenced sample consisted of PBMCs or a T cell subset sorted from them (not recorded which). These receptor sequences come from an adult woman who had mild COVID-19 (a few samples of this study predate the infection). Cell type and time point are not known.

Here the CDR3 DNA reads TGTGCCAGCAGTGCGGGACAGGGAAGAAGATACACTGAAGCTTTCTTT. This sequence encodes CASSAGQGRRYTEAFF. J is TRBJ1-1 and V is TRBV12-3 or TRBV12-4; 9 bases map to TRBD1. J gave up 3 bases and V 5 bases, and 10 bases lay outside the gene matches. The length of the CDR3 is 16 residues.

Here the CDR3 reads CASSYQNTDTQYF. CDR3 DNA: TGTGCCAGCAGCTACCAAAACACAGATACGCAGTATTTT. This chain links TRBV6-1 with TRBJ2-3; D not resolved. The CDR3 covers 13 residues. Trimming removed 6 bases from V and 2 bases from J, with 9 bases in between. CDR1 and CDR2 from the germline V gene are MNHNS and SASEGT.

The chain is built from TRBV5-1 and TRBJ2-1; 13 nucleotides line up with TRBD2. The CDR3 extends over 18 amino acids. With 3 bases clipped from V and 0 bases from J, the junction kept 6 bases outside the gene matches. Germline lookup yields CDR1 SGHRS and CDR2 YFSETQ. The DNA of the CDR3 is TGCGCCAGCAGCTACCCGGGACTAGCGGGGAGCTCCTACAATGAGCAGTTCTTC. Translating gives CASSYPGLAGSSYNEQFF.

The chain recombines TRBV12-3 or TRBV12-4 with TRBJ1-2; D remains unclear. The ends were cut back, 6 bases at V and 2 bases at J, with 10 bases in the middle. The CDR3 runs 13 residues. As DNA, the CDR3 is TGTGCCAGCAGACGACGGAGAAACTATGGCTACACCTTC. Residues: CASRRRRNYGYTF.

This clonotype was observed a handful of times. The CDR3 is CASSSAGTGKNEQFF. CDR3 DNA sequence: TGTGCCAGCAGCTCAGCCGGGACAGGGAAGAATGAGCAGTTCTTC. The J gene is TRBJ2-1, the V gene TRBV12-3 or TRBV12-4, with 9 bases lining up with TRBD1. The CDR3 contains 15 residues. Unmatched junction bases numbered 10, after V lost 6 bases and J lost 7 bases.